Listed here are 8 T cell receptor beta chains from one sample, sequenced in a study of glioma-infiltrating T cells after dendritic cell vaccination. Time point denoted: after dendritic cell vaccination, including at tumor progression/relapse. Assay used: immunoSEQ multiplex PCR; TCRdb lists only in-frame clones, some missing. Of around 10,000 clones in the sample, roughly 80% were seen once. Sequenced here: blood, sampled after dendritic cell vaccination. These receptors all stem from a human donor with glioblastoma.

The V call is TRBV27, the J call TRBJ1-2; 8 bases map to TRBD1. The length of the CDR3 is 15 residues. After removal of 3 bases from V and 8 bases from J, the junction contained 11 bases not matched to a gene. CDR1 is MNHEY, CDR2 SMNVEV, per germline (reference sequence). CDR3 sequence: CASSFGQTGARGYTF. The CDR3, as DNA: TGTGCCAGCAGTTTCGGACAGACAGGGGCGCGGGGCTACACCTTC.

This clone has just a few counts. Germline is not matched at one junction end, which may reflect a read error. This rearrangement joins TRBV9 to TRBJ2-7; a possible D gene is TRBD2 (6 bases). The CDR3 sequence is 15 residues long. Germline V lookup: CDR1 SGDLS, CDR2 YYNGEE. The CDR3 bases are TGCGCCAGCAGTGAGTACGCGGGACCCTCCTACGAGCAGTACTTC. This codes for CASSEYAGPSYEQYF.

The chain's CDR3 is CAWSVQWTGISNYGYTF. CDR3 DNA sequence: TGTGCCTGGAGTGTCCAGTGGACAGGGATTTCTAACTATGGCTACACCTTC. The chain uses TRBV30 and TRBJ1-2; 8 bases are a match to TRBD1. J was trimmed by 0 bases and V by 0 bases; bases with no gene match: 9. Germline CDR1 and CDR2: GTSNPN and SVGIG (reference sequence). This CDR3 comprises 17 residues.

The CDR3 sequence: CASSYYSTGGQPQHF. Here the CDR3 DNA reads TGTGCCAGCAGCTACTATTCGACAGGGGGTCAGCCCCAGCATTTT. The genes are TRBV7-2 and TRBJ1-5; 9 bases map to TRBD1. The CDR3 consists of 15 residues. Unmatched junction bases numbered 7, after V lost 4 bases and J lost 6 bases. Per the germline V gene, CDR1 is SGHTA and CDR2 is FQGNSA.

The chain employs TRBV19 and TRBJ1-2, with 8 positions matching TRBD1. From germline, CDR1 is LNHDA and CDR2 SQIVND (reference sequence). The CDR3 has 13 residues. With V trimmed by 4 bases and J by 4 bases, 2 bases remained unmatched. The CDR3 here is CASSRQGLYGYTF. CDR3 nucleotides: TGTGCCAGTAGTAGACAGGGGCTCTATGGCTACACCTTC.

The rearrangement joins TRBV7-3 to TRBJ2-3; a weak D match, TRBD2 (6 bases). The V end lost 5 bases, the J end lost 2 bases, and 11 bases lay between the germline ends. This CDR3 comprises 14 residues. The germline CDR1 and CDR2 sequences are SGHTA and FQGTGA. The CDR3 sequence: CASSRGLYTDTQYF. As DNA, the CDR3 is TGTGCCAGCAGCCGAGGACTATACACAGATACGCAGTATTTT.

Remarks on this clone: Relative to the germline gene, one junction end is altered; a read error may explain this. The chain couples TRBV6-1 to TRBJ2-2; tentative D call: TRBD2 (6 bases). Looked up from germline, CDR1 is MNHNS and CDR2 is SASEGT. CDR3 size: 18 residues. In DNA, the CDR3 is TGTGCCATCAGTGACCTTCGGGGGAACGACGGGAACACCGGGGAGCTGTTTTTT. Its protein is CAISDLRGNDGNTGELFF.

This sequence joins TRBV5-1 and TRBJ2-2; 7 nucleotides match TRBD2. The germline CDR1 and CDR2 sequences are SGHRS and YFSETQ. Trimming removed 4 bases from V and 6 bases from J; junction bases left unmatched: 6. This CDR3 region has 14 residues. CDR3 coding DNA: TGCGCCAGCAGCCCGGGACTAAGGCCCGGGGAGCTGTTTTTT. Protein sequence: CASSPGLRPGELFF.